Following are 15 T cell receptor beta chains from one sample sequenced in a study of shared clonotypes between healthy human individuals. Here immunoSEQ multiplex PCR was the method, and the copy in TCRdb shows in-frame clones only, minus some. The data contain about 1.5 million clones, roughly 98% of them singletons. Specimen: naive CD4+ T cells sorted from blood. Described subset: CD45RA+ positively selected. The receptors shown here come from a man between 25 and 39 years old in good health.

This chain uses TRBV5-6 with TRBJ2-2, with 9 bases identical to TRBD2. Germline V gene lookup returns CDR1 SGHDT and CDR2 YYEEEE. The CDR3 runs to 16 residues. The V and J ends lost 4 bases and 6 bases, in that order; junction bases with no gene match: 10. CDR3 nucleotides: TGTGCCAGCAGCCCGAGAGCGGGAGGTCGCGCCGGGGAGCTGTTTTTT. This codes for CASSPRAGGRAGELFF.

To note about this clone: The sample holds other DNA sequences that translate to the same CDR3. The CDR3: CASSLGDSYNEQFF. CDR3 sequence (DNA): TGCGCCAGCAGCTTGGGGGACAGTTACAATGAGCAGTTCTTC. The chain employs TRBV5-1 and TRBJ2-1, with 7 bases aligning to TRBD1. V lost 0 bases, J lost 4 bases, and 1 base stayed unmatched. The CDR3 covers 14 residues. Germline assignment: CDR1 SGHRS and CDR2 YFSETQ. Supplemented by reference TRBV5-1 and TRBJ2-1, the full variable domain reads KAGVTQTPRYLIKTRGQQVTLSCSPISGHRSVSWYQQTPGQGLQFLFEYFSETQRNKGNFPGRFSGRQFSNSRSEMNVSTLELGDSALYLCASSLGDSYNEQFFGPGTRLTVL.

This chain uses TRBV18 with TRBJ1-2; 7 bases map to TRBD1. Germline CDR1 KGHSH, CDR2 LQKENI. The V and J ends lost 6 bases and 6 bases, in that order; junction bases with no gene match: 10. The CDR3 is 14 residues long. The DNA of the CDR3 is TGTGCCAGCTCGTCGACAGGGAGCAGTAATGGCTACACCTTC. It yields the protein CASSSTGSSNGYTF.

The V call is TRBV28, the J call TRBJ2-7; no firm D call. Germline assignment: CDR1 MDHEN and CDR2 SYDVKM. Trimming took 2 bases from V and 4 from J, leaving 21 bases between them. This CDR3 contains 17 residues. DNA of the CDR3: TGTGCCAGCAGTTTAGTCGCGTCTAGTGGGTTATGGTACGAGCAGTACTTC. Its translation: CASSLVASSGLWYEQYF.

The chain carries TRBV14 and TRBJ2-7; 13 bases are shared with TRBD2. V dropped 0 bases and J dropped 7; count of bases not matched to a gene: 6. The CDR3 totals 16 residues. Germline V lookup: CDR1 SGHDN, CDR2 FVKESK. The CDR3 protein is CASSQDLPGLAGEQYF. CDR3 coding DNA: TGTGCCAGCAGCCAAGACCTCCCGGGACTAGCGGGGGAGCAGTACTTC.

The chain couples TRBV11-1 to TRBJ2-5; 7 nucleotides line up with TRBD1. This CDR3 is built from 15 residues. V lost 8 bases, J lost 0 bases, and 9 bases stayed unmatched. Germline V gene data show CDR1 as SGHAT and CDR2 as FQDESV (reference sequence). The DNA of the CDR3 is TGTGCCAGCTCGCTGGACAGGCCGTACCAAGAGACCCAGTACTTC. It encodes CASSLDRPYQETQYF.

J is TRBJ1-1 and V is TRBV9; 11 bases align to TRBD1. CDR1 is SGDLS and CDR2 is YYNGEE in the germline V gene. This CDR3 contains 17 residues. Trimming at V came to 3 bases and at J to 5 bases, leaving 12 bases not matched to a gene. The chain's CDR3 is CASSALLDRGRRTEAFF. CDR3 nucleotide sequence: TGTGCCAGCAGCGCCCTATTGGACAGGGGGCGGAGGACTGAAGCTTTCTTT.

V is TRBV11-2 and J is TRBJ2-7; D unclear. The CDR3 is 16 amino acids. Germline loops: CDR1 SGHAT, CDR2 FQNNGV. V was shortened by 2 bases and J by 2 bases, with 16 bases between the two germline ends. The CDR3 DNA follows: TGTGCCAGCAGCTTACCTGAACAGAGTCCTGCCTACGAGCAGTACTTC. Its translation is CASSLPEQSPAYEQYF.

This clone was seen only once. The J gene is TRBJ2-5, the V gene TRBV11-2, with D perhaps matching TRBD2 (5 bases). The CDR3 consists of 13 residues. Germline CDR1 SGHAT, CDR2 FQNNGV. The ends were cut back, 5 bases at V and 3 bases at J, with 10 bases in the middle. The CDR3, as DNA: TGTGCCAGCAGCCCCCGGAGGAAAGAGACCCAGTACTTC. Translated: CASSPRRKETQYF. Together with reference TRBV11-2 and TRBJ2-5, the CDR3 gives the full variable domain: EAGVAQSPRYKIIEKRQSVAFWCNPISGHATLYWYQQILGQGPKLLIQFQNNGVVDDSQLPKDRFSAERLKGVDSTLKIQPAKLEDSAVYLCASSPRRKETQYFGPGTRLLVL.

The J gene is TRBJ2-1, the V gene TRBV11-2; D unresolved. The germline V gene encodes CDR1 SGHAT and CDR2 FQNNGV. With 5 bases removed from V and 5 bases from J, the gap between germline ends came to 13 bases. CDR3 length: 14 amino acids. The CDR3 region is CASSLRRTNNEQFF. The CDR3 DNA is TGTGCCAGCAGCCTCCGACGGACCAACAATGAGCAGTTCTTC.

The chain carries TRBV18 and TRBJ1-3; tentatively, D is TRBD1 (6 bases). Per the germline V gene, CDR1 is KGHSH and CDR2 is LQKENI. The CDR3 extends over 15 amino acids. V was cut by 6 bases and J by 0 bases, with 12 bases left in between. CDR3 amino acids: CASSRDIRSGNTIYF. CDR3 in DNA: TGTGCCAGCTCCCGGGACATCCGCTCTGGAAACACCATATATTTT.

As for this clone: Distinct nucleotide sequences in the sample also encode this CDR3. CDR3 nucleotide sequence: TGTGCCAGCAGCTTGGAGGGGAGCTCCTACGAGCAGTACTTC. Protein: CASSLEGSSYEQYF. This rearrangement joins TRBV7-9 to TRBJ2-7; tentatively, D is TRBD2 (6 bases). V was clipped by 3 bases and J by 0 bases, with 9 bases between them. The germline V gene encodes CDR1 SEHNR and CDR2 FQNEAQ (reference sequence). The CDR3 consists of 14 residues.

The CDR3 DNA follows: TGCGCCAGCAGCCCCCCCAATCCCACTGTCTACAATGAGCAGTTCTTC. This codes for CASSPPNPTVYNEQFF. This chain connects TRBV5-1 to TRBJ2-1; D is unresolved. Germline lookup yields CDR1 SGHRS and CDR2 YFSETQ. The CDR3 totals 16 residues. V lost 4 bases, J lost 3 bases, and 17 bases lay in between.

The chain employs TRBV7-9 and TRBJ1-4, with a weak D call TRBD1 (5 bases). V was clipped by 8 bases and J by 10 bases, with 8 bases between them. The CDR3 sequence is 10 residues long. CDR1 and CDR2 from the germline V gene are SEHNR and FQNEAQ (reference sequence). The CDR3 region is CASGGAKLFF. The CDR3 nucleotides are TGTGCCAGCGGGGGTGCAAAACTGTTTTTT.

The chain links TRBV5-1 to TRBJ2-2; the match to TRBD2 covers 7 bases. Unmatched junction bases numbered 5, after V lost 6 bases and J lost 0 bases. Germline CDR1 SGHRS, CDR2 YFSETQ. There are 15 residues in the CDR3. CDR3 in amino acids: CASTGLVANTGELFF. The CDR3 region has the DNA TGCGCCAGCACCGGACTAGTCGCGAACACCGGGGAGCTGTTTTTT.